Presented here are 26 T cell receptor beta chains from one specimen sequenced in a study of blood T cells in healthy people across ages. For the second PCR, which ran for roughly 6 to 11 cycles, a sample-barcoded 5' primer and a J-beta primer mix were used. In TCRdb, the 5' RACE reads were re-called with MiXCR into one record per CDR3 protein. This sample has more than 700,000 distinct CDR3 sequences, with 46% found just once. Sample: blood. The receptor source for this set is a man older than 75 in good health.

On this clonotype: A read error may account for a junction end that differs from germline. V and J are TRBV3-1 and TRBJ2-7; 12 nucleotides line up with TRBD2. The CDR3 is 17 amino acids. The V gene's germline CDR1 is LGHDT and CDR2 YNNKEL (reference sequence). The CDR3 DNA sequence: TGTACCAGCAGCCAAGAGGCACTAGCGGGAGGTAGCAATGAGCAGTACTTC. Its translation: CTSSQEALAGGSNEQYF.

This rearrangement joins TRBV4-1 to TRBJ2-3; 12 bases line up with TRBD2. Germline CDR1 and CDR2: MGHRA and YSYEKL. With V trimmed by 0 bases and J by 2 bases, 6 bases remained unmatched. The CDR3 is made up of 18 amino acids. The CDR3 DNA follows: TGCGCCAGCAGCCAAGAGCCTAGCGGGGGGGGCGTCACAGATACGCAGTATTTT. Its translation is CASSQEPSGGGVTDTQYF.

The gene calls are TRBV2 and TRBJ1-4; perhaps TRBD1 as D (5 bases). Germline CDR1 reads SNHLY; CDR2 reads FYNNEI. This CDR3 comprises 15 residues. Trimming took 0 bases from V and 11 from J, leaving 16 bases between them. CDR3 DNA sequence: TGTGCCAGCAGTGAAGCCGGGGGTTTAATGTTTAAACTGTTTTTT. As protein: CASSEAGGLMFKLFF.

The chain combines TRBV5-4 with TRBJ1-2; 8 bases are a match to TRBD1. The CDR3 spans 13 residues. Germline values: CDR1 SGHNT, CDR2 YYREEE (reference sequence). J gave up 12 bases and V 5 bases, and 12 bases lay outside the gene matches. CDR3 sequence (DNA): TGTGCCAGCAGACTGACAGGGGCACAAGTACACACCTTC. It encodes CASRLTGAQVHTF.

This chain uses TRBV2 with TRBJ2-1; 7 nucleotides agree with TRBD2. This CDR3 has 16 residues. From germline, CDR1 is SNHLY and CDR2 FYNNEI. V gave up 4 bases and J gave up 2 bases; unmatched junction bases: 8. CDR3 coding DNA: TGTGCCAGCAGTGGAAACGGCGGGAGTACCTACAATGAGCAGTTCTTC. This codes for CASSGNGGSTYNEQFF.

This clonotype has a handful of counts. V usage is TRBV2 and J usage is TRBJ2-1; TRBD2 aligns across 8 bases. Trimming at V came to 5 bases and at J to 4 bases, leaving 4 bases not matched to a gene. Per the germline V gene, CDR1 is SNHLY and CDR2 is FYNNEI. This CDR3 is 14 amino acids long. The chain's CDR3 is CASSPASGYNEQFF. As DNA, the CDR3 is TGTGCCAGCAGTCCAGCTAGCGGGTACAATGAGCAGTTCTTC. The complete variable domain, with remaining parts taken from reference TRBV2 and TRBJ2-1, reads EPEVTQTPSHQVTQMGQEVILRCVPISNHLYFYWYRQILGQKVEFLVSFYNNEISEKSEIFDDQFSVERPDGSNFTLKIRSTKLEDSAMYFCASSPASGYNEQFFGPGTRLTVL.

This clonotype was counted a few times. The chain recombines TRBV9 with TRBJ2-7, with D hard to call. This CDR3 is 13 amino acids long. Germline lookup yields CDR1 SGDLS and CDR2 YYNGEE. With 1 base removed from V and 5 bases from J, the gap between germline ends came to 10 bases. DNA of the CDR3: TGTGCCAGCAGCGTAAGCCAGGCCGACGAGCAGTACTTC. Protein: CASSVSQADEQYF. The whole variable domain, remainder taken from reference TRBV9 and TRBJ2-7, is DSGVTQTPKHLITATGQRVTLRCSPRSGDLSVYWYQQSLDQGLQFLIQYYNGEERAKGNILERFSAQQFPDLHSELNLSSLELGDSALYFCASSVSQADEQYFGPGTRLTVT.

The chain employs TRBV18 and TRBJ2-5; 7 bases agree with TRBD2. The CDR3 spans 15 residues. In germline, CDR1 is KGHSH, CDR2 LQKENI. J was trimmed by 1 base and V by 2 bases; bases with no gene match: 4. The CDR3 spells CASSPKAGVQETQYF. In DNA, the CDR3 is TGTGCCAGCTCACCAAAGGCGGGGGTCCAAGAGACCCAGTACTTC.

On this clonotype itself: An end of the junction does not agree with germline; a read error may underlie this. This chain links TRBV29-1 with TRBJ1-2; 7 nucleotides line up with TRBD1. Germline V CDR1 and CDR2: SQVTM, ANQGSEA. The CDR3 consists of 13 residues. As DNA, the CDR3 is TGTAGCGTTGAAGGGGGCCTCTCCAATGGCTACACCTTC. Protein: CSVEGGLSNGYTF.

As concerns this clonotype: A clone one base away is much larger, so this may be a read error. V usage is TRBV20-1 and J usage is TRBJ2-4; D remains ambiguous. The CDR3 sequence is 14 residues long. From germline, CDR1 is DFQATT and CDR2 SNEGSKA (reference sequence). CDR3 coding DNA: TGCAGTGCTACGATCGGCCTTGGCAAAAACACTCAGTACTTC. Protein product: CSATIGLGKNTQYF.

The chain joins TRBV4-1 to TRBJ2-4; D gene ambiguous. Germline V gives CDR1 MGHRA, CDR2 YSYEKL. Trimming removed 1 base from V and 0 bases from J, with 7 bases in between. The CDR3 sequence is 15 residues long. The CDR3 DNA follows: TGCGCCAGCAGCCAAGTAGAACTAGCCAAAAACATTCAGTACTTC. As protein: CASSQVELAKNIQYF.

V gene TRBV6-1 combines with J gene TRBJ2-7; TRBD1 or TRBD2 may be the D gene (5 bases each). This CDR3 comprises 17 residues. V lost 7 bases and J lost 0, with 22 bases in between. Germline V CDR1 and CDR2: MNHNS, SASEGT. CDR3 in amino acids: CASTRQKKGTSSYEQYF. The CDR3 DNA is TGTGCCAGCACCCGGCAAAAGAAGGGGACCTCCTCCTACGAGCAGTACTTC.

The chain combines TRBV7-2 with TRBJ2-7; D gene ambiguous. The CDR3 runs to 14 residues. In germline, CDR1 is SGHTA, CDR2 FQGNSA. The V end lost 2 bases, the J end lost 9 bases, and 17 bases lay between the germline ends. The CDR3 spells CASSLRSGSRRQYF. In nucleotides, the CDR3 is TGTGCCAGCAGCTTAAGGTCAGGCAGTCGCCGGCAGTACTTC. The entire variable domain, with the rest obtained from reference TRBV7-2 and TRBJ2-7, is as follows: GAGVSQSPSNKVTEKGKDVELRCDPISGHTALYWYRQSLGQGLEFLIYFQGNSAPDKSGLPSDRFSAERTGGSVSTLTIQRTQQEDSAVYLCASSLRSGSRRQYFGPGTRLTVT.

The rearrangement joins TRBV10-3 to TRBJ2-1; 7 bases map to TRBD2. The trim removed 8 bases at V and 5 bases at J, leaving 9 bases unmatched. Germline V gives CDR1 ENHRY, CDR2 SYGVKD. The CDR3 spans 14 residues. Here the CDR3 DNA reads TGTGCCATCTCTACAGCGGGAATCAACAATGAGCAGTTCTTC. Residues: CAISTAGINNEQFF.

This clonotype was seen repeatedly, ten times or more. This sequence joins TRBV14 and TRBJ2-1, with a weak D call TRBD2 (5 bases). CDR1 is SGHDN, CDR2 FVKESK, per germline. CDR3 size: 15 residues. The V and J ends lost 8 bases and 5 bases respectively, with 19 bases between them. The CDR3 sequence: CASQVGLAYDNEQFF. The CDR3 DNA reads TGTGCCAGCCAAGTCGGGCTAGCCTACGACAATGAGCAGTTCTTC.

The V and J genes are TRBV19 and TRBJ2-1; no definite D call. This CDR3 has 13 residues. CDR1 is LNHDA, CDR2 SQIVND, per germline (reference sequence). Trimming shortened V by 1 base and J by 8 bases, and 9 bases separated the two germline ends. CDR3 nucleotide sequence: TGTGCCAGTAGTATAGTAGTCTCTGATGAGCAGTTCTTC. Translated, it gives CASSIVVSDEQFF. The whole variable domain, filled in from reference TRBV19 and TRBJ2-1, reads DGGITQSPKYLFRKEGQNVTLSCEQNLNHDAMYWYRQDPGQGLRLIYYSQIVNDFQKGDIAEGYSVSREKKESFPLTVTSAQKNPTAFYLCASSIVVSDEQFFGPGTRLTVL.

The CDR3 DNA follows: TGTGCCAGCAGTTTAGTAGGGTGGGGGGGCTACAATGAGCAGTTCTTC. Translation gives CASSLVGWGGYNEQFF. The chain joins TRBV12-3 or TRBV12-4 to TRBJ2-1, with 7 bases matching TRBD2. The trim removed 1 base at V and 3 bases at J, leaving 6 bases unmatched. The CDR3 extends over 16 amino acids.

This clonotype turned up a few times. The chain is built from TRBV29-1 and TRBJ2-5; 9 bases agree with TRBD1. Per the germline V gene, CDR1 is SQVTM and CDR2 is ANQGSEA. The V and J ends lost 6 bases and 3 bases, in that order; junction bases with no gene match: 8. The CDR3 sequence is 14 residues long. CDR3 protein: CSVGTGPREETQYF. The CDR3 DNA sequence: TGCAGCGTCGGGACAGGGCCCCGAGAAGAGACCCAGTACTTC.

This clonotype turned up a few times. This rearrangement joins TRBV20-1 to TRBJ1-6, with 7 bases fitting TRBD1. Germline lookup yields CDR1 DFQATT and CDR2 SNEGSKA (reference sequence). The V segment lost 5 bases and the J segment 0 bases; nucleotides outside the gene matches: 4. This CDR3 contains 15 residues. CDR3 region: CSAYRGSSYNSPLHF. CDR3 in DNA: TGCAGTGCTTACAGGGGAAGCTCCTATAATTCACCCCTCCACTTT.

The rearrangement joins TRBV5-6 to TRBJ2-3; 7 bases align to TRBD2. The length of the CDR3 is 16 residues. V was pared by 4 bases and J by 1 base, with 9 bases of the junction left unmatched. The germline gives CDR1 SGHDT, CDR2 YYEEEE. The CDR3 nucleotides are TGTGCCAGCAGCCCGAGGGAGGGTCGGGGCACAGATACGCAGTATTTT. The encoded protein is CASSPREGRGTDTQYF.

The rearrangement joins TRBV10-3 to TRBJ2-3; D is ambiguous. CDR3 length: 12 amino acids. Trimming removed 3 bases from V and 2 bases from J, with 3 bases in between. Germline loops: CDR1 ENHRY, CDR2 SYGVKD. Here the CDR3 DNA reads TGTGCCATCAGTGACTTCACAGATACGCAGTATTTT. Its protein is CAISDFTDTQYF.

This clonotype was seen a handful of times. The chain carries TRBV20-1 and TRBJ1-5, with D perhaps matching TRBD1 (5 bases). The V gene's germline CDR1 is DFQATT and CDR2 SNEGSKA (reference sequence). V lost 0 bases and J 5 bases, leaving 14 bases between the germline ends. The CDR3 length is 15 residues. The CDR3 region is CSAREPQGGDQPQHF. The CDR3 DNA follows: TGCAGTGCTAGAGAGCCCCAGGGAGGGGATCAGCCCCAGCATTTT.

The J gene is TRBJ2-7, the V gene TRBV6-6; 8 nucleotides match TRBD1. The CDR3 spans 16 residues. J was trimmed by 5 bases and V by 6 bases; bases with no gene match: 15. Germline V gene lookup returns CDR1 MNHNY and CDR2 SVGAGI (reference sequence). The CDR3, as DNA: TGTGCCAGCAGCGCAACTACCGGGACAGGTTCAGACGAGCAGTACTTC. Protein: CASSATTGTGSDEQYF.

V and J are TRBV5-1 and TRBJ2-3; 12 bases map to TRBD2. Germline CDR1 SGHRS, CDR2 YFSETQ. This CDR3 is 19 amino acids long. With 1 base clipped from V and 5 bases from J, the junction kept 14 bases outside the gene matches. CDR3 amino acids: CASSLYPILAGGPGDTQYF. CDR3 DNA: TGCGCCAGCAGCTTGTACCCCATTCTAGCGGGAGGGCCCGGAGATACGCAGTATTTT.

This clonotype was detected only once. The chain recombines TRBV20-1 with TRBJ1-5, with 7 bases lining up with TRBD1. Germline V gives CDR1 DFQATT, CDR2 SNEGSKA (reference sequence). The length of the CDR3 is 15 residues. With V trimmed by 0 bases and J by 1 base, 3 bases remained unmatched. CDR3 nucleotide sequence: TGCAGTGCTAGAGAGACAGGGAACAGCAATCAGCCCCAGCATTTT. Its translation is CSARETGNSNQPQHF.

Here the CDR3 DNA reads TGTGCCAGCAGTGGTTCCGTCCCCGGGAATAACAATGAGCAGTTCTTC. Its translation: CASSGSVPGNNNEQFF. The chain uses TRBV25-1 and TRBJ2-1, with D perhaps matching TRBD2 (5 bases). Per the germline V gene, CDR1 is MGHDK and CDR2 is SYGVNS. Trimming shortened V by 4 bases and J by 5 bases, and 18 bases separated the two germline ends. The CDR3 covers 16 residues.